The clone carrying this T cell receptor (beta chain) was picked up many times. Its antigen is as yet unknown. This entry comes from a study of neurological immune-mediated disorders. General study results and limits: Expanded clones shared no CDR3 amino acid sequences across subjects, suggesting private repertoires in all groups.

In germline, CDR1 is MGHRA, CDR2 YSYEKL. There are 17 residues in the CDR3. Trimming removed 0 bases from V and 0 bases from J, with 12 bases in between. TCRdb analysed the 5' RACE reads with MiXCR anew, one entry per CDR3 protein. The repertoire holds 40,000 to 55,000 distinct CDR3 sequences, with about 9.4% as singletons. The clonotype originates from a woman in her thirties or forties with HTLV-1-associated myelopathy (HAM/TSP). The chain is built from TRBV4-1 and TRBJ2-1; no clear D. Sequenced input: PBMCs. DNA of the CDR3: TGCGCCAGCAGCCAAGATAAAGAGGAGAGCTCCTACAATGAGCAGTTCTTC. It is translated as CASSQDKEESSYNEQFF.